This T cell receptor beta chain was observed in a study of cytomegalovirus exposure and HLA in healthy donors. Study-wide results and caveats: That first-cohort TCR clusters tended to co-occur in the 95 to 150 validation repertoires was found in a later analysis. The listing of roughly 160 TCR beta chains classed them as cytomegalovirus-associated. As was reported, the classifier diagnosed cytomegalovirus status with high specificity and sensitivity. In vitro experiments confirmed that three CMV-associated chains were specific for CMV antigens.

Concerning this clone itself: The antigen remains undetermined.

With 4 bases clipped from V and 0 bases from J, the junction kept 13 bases outside the gene matches. Germline CDR1 reads SGHRS; CDR2 reads YFSETQ. This CDR3 spans 18 amino acids. TCRdb's table, derived via immunoSEQ multiplex PCR, lists solely in-frame clones and lacks some. In the table there are roughly 140,000 clones, around 84% of which are singletons. This chain joins TRBV5-1 and TRBJ2-7; 10 bases fit TRBD1. The origin of this receptor is a man between 18 and 35 years old in good health and CMV-seropositive. The specimen sequenced was PBMCs. CDR3 loop: CASSPRKFGQGGSYEQYF. In DNA, the CDR3 is TGCGCCAGCAGCCCCAGAAAATTCGGACAGGGGGGCTCCTACGAGCAGTACTTC.